A single sample is the source of the 5 T cell receptor beta chains below, sequenced in a study of blood T cell repertoires in COVID-19 (dated by TCRdb to the early 2020s). The receptor library was made with the immunoSEQ multiplex PCR assay. TCRdb provides this immuneACCESS table in a form limited to in-frame rearrangements. Some clones are lacking; in checked studies, under half of them reflect an unresolved V gene, and why the rest are absent is not known. In all, the sample holds 45,000 to 65,000 clones, and approximately 89% of those were seen once. Of the sample, 9% is held by the ten largest clones. Sequencing was carried out using peripheral blood. All receptors derive from a man older than 75 with active or convalescent COVID-19.

The chain carries TRBV9 and TRBJ2-7; TRBD2 aligns across 14 bases. This CDR3 spans 14 amino acids. The V and J ends lost 3 bases and 10 bases, in that order; junction bases with no gene match: 6. In germline, CDR1 is SGDLS, CDR2 YYNGEE. The CDR3: CASSAGTSGSRQYF. The CDR3 DNA is TGTGCCAGCAGCGCCGGGACTAGCGGGAGTCGCCAGTACTTC.

J is TRBJ1-4 and V is TRBV30; no clear D. Germline values: CDR1 GTSNPN, CDR2 SVGIG (reference sequence). Deletions cut 1 base from V and 7 bases from J, with 7 bases between. The CDR3 is made up of 12 amino acids. Here the CDR3 reads CAWSEEGEKLFF. CDR3 nucleotides: TGTGCCTGGAGTGAGGAGGGTGAAAAACTGTTTTTT.

This clone was observed a handful of times. The chain links TRBV28 to TRBJ2-7; 7 nucleotides line up with TRBD1. The CDR3 spans 13 residues. Germline CDR1 reads MDHEN; CDR2 reads SYDVKM. J lost 2 bases, V lost 10 bases, and 8 bases had no gene match. The CDR3 region is CATGTEVTYEQYF. CDR3 coding DNA: TGTGCCACAGGGACAGAGGTTACCTACGAGCAGTACTTC.

The rearrangement uses TRBV9 and TRBJ2-7; the D gene is possibly TRBD1 (6 bases). Germline-derived CDR1 and CDR2 are SGDLS and YYNGEE. Trimming removed 7 bases from V and 2 bases from J, with 16 bases in between. The length of the CDR3 is 14 residues. The CDR3 protein is CASGPDSLAYEQYF. The CDR3 bases are TGTGCCAGCGGTCCGGACAGCCTCGCCTACGAGCAGTACTTC.

This chain uses TRBV11-3 with TRBJ2-3; TRBD1 agrees at 10 bases. The CDR3 length is 14 residues. Germline V CDR1 and CDR2: SGHNT, YENEEA. Losses at the gene ends were 4 bases for V and 6 bases for J; bases not matched to a gene: 4. CDR3 sequence reads: CASSSGTGDDTQYF. CDR3 nucleotides: TGTGCCAGCAGCTCCGGGACAGGGGACGATACGCAGTATTTT.